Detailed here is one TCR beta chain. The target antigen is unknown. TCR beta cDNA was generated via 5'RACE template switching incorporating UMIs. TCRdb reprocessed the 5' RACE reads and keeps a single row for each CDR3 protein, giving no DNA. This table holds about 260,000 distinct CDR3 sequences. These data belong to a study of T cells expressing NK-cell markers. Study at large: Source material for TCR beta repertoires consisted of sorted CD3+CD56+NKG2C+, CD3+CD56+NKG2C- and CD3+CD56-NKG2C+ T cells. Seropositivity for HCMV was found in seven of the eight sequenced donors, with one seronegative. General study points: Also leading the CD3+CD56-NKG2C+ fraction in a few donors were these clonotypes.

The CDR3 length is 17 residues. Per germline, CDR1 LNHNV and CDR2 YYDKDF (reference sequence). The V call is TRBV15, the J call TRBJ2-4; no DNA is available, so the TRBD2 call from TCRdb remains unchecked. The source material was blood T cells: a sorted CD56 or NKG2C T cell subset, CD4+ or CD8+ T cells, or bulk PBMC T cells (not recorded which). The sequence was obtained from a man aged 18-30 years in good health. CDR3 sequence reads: CATRGLAVETAKNIQYF.